This T cell receptor beta chain was sequenced for a study of CD8+CD57+ T cells in acquired aplastic anemia. The overall study: Sorting CD4+ and CD8+ cells gave DNA averaging 3.2 ug.

CDR3 length: 17 amino acids. With V trimmed by 4 bases and J by 2 bases, 14 bases remained unmatched. Germline-derived CDR1 and CDR2 are SGHVS and FQNEAQ. The template used for profiling TCR beta VDJ and CDR3 was genomic DNA. TCRdb used MiXCR to reprocess the reads, holding one entry per CDR3 protein. The sample has 200,000 or so distinct CDR3 sequences, 65% seen once; the top ten hold 58%. This clonotype was counted between two and nine times. Antigen unknown. Study observations and caveats: Controls did not differ significantly from patients in CD8+ Simpson's diversity.

Those patients picked for sequencing had displayed CD8+CD57+ cell expansion on flow cytometry. Every patient presented with severe acquired aplastic anemia. Patients were treatment-naive when blood was sampled. The rearrangement links TRBV7-8 to TRBJ2-7; TRBD2 agrees at 7 bases. The sequenced material came from sorted CD4+, CD8+, or CD8+CD57+ T cells (not recorded which) from PBMCs. The receptor's source is a human donor with aplastic anemia. The CDR3 sequence: CASSSEPAGVGAYEQYF. The DNA of the CDR3 is TGTGCCAGCAGCTCTGAGCCCGCGGGAGTGGGGGCCTACGAGCAGTACTTC. Drawing the rest from reference TRBV7-8 and TRBJ2-7, the complete variable domain is GAGVSQSPRYKVAKRGQDVALRCDPISGHVSLFWYQQALGQGPEFLTYFQNEAQLDKSGLPSDRFFAERPEGSVSTLKIQRTQQEDSAVYLCASSSEPAGVGAYEQYFGPGTRLTVT.